The 25 T cell receptor beta chains presented below share a single source sample, sequenced in a study of CD8 T cells in Susac syndrome. The RNA, roughly 0.5 to 1 ug, was put through reverse transcription using random hexamers. TCRdb fed the immunoSEQ multiplex PCR reads into MiXCR, producing one record per CDR3 protein. The sample holds about 200,000 distinct CDR3 sequences, over 75% seen once. The sample taken for sequencing was CD4+ T cells from PBMCs. All receptors come from a human donor with Susac syndrome.

The chain links TRBV19 to TRBJ1-5; D ambiguous. CDR1 is LNHDA, CDR2 SQIVND, per germline (reference sequence). V gave up 4 bases and J gave up 0 bases, with 4 bases separating them. This CDR3 has 13 amino acids. CDR3 protein: CASSTLSNQPQHF. In nucleotides, the CDR3 is TGTGCCAGTAGTACCCTTAGCAATCAGCCCCAGCATTTT.

The J gene is TRBJ2-1, the V gene TRBV20-1, with 13 bases lining up with TRBD2. The trim removed 4 bases at V and 10 bases at J, leaving 10 bases unmatched. CDR3 length equals 15 residues. Looked up from germline, CDR1 is DFQATT and CDR2 is SNEGSKA (reference sequence). CDR3 protein: CSATEGTSGTREQFF. The CDR3 DNA reads TGCAGTGCTACCGAGGGGACTAGCGGGACACGCGAGCAGTTCTTC.

This chain connects TRBV9 to TRBJ2-3; tentatively, D is TRBD1 (7 bases). Germline CDR1 and CDR2: SGDLS and YYNGEE. This CDR3 has 15 residues. V gave up 0 bases and J gave up 7 bases, with 15 bases separating them. DNA for the CDR3: TGTGCCAGCAGCGTAGACGGAGGGGGCGTATATACGCAGTATTTT. Translated: CASSVDGGGVYTQYF.

The chain combines TRBV4-1 with TRBJ1-6, with D possibly matching TRBD1 (5 bases). Trimming took 0 bases from V and 7 from J, leaving 16 bases between them. Per germline, CDR1 MGHRA and CDR2 YSYEKL. This CDR3 spans 17 amino acids. The CDR3 DNA reads TGCGCCAGCAGCCAAGAACTCAGGGTGGCGGTAAATTCACCCCTCCACTTT. Translation: CASSQELRVAVNSPLHF.

The J gene is TRBJ2-3, the V gene TRBV6-2 or TRBV6-3; 8 bases fit TRBD2. The J segment lost 4 bases and the V segment lost 2 bases, leaving 14 bases of the junction unmatched. This CDR3 is built from 18 residues. The germline CDR1 and CDR2 sequences are MNHEY and SVGEGT. Written as DNA, the CDR3 is TGTGCCAGCAGTTACCCAACTAGCGGAACTAGTTGGTCAGATACGCAGTATTTT. This translates into CASSYPTSGTSWSDTQYF.

The chain links TRBV12-3 or TRBV12-4 to TRBJ2-7, with 7 bases fitting TRBD2. The J segment lost 1 base and the V segment lost 3 bases, leaving 3 bases of the junction unmatched. CDR3 size: 14 residues. The CDR3 protein is CASSFKGLSYEQYF. CDR3 sequence (DNA): TGTGCCAGCAGTTTTAAGGGACTATCCTACGAGCAGTACTTC.

This chain links TRBV7-3 with TRBJ2-1; 8 positions match TRBD2. The CDR3 contains 14 residues. Trimming took 5 bases from V and 7 from J; bases not matched to a gene: 7. Germline assignment: CDR1 SGHTA and CDR2 FQGTGA. The CDR3 spells CASSRSGKVNEQFF. The CDR3 DNA is TGTGCCAGCAGCCGTAGCGGGAAGGTGAATGAGCAGTTCTTC.

This clonotype was counted between two and nine times. The chain combines TRBV15 with TRBJ2-7; no clear D gene. The CDR3 length is 16 residues. V was trimmed by 3 bases and J by 2 bases, leaving 17 bases between them. The germline gives CDR1 LNHNV, CDR2 YYDKDF (reference sequence). CDR3: CATSRSDGTDTYEQYF. For the CDR3, the DNA is TGTGCCACCAGCAGGTCGGACGGTACAGATACCTACGAGCAGTACTTC.

The chain joins TRBV24-1 to TRBJ1-5; 7 positions agree with TRBD1. The CDR3 loop spans 17 amino acids. Germline trimming cut 3 bases from V and 1 base from J; bases unmatched to any gene: 8. Germline V gives CDR1 KGHDR, CDR2 SFDVKD. The CDR3 region is CATSDRGDRGSNQPQHF. The CDR3, as DNA: TGTGCCACCAGTGATCGGGGGGACAGAGGGAGCAATCAGCCCCAGCATTTT.

The rearrangement joins TRBV5-6 to TRBJ1-1, with TRBD1 as a possible D gene (6 bases). V shed 0 bases and J shed 2 bases, with 14 bases lying between them. The CDR3 runs to 16 residues. Germline CDR1 is SGHDT and CDR2 is YYEEEE. Here the CDR3 reads CASSLGGGQPNTEAFF. The DNA for the CDR3 is TGTGCCAGCAGCTTGGGAGGCGGACAGCCAAACACTGAAGCTTTCTTT.

The chain carries TRBV7-9 and TRBJ2-7; 16 nucleotides line up with TRBD2. V dropped 4 bases and J dropped 5; count of bases not matched to a gene: 2. The CDR3 length is 15 residues. Germline V gene sequence: CDR1 SEHNR, CDR2 FQNEAQ (reference sequence). The CDR3 region is CASSSGLAGGDEQYF. CDR3 nucleotide sequence: TGTGCCAGCAGCTCGGGACTAGCGGGAGGGGACGAGCAGTACTTC. Full variable domain (remainder filled in from reference TRBV7-9 and TRBJ2-7): DTGVSQNPRHKITKRGQNVTFRCDPISEHNRLYWYRQTLGQGPEFLTYFQNEAQLEKSRLLSDRFSAERPKGSFSTLEIQRTEQGDSAMYLCASSSGLAGGDEQYFGPGTRLTVT.

The chain has TRBV20-1 and TRBJ2-1; D is possibly TRBD2 (6 bases). Germline V lookup: CDR1 DFQATT, CDR2 SNEGSKA (reference sequence). The V and J ends lost 0 bases and 6 bases respectively, with 15 bases between them. This CDR3 comprises 15 residues. As DNA, the CDR3 is TGCAGTGCTAGAGAGCGGGGATTGAGTACCAATGAGCAGTTCTTC. Residues: CSARERGLSTNEQFF.

The chain couples TRBV2 to TRBJ2-2; 7 bases align to TRBD2. The CDR3 has 16 amino acids. CDR1 is SNHLY, CDR2 FYNNEI, per germline. The junction had 3 bases not matched to a gene; V was cut back by 1 base and J by 1 base. The CDR3 nucleotides read TGTGCCAGCAGTGAAGAGGGCGGGGGGAACACCGGGGAGCTGTTTTTT. It specifies CASSEEGGGNTGELFF.

V and J are TRBV20-1 and TRBJ1-5; 7 bases align to TRBD1. The CDR3 length is 13 residues. V gave up 6 bases and J gave up 3 bases; unmatched junction bases: 5. Germline lookup yields CDR1 DFQATT and CDR2 SNEGSKA (reference sequence). CDR3 sequence: CSAKTGFNQPQHF. Written as DNA, the CDR3 is TGCAGTGCGAAGACAGGGTTCAATCAGCCCCAGCATTTT.

The V and J genes are TRBV28 and TRBJ1-1; D possibly corresponds to TRBD1 (6 bases). Germline V CDR1 and CDR2: MDHEN, SYDVKM. V was clipped by 5 bases and J by 3 bases, with 19 bases between them. CDR3 length equals 16 residues. The CDR3 is CASSPWTESMHTEAFF. CDR3 sequence (DNA): TGTGCCAGCAGTCCATGGACAGAATCCATGCACACTGAAGCTTTCTTT.

The V and J genes are TRBV6-6 and TRBJ2-3; 13 bases map to TRBD2. Trimming removed 6 bases from V and 5 bases from J; junction bases left unmatched: 5. This CDR3 contains 15 residues. The germline V gene encodes CDR1 MNHNY and CDR2 SVGAGI (reference sequence). The DNA of the CDR3 is TGTGCCAGCAGAATTGGACTAGCGGGAGTAGATACGCAGTATTTT. It is translated as CASRIGLAGVDTQYF.

This sequence joins TRBV4-1 and TRBJ2-1; tentatively, D is TRBD2 (5 bases). The germline CDR1 and CDR2 sequences are MGHRA and YSYEKL. Trimming cost V 1 base and J 7 bases, with 11 bases left between them. CDR3 length equals 14 residues. CDR3 nucleotide sequence: TGCGCCAGCAGCCAAGTCAGGACTGAGAATGAGCAGTTCTTC. Its translation: CASSQVRTENEQFF.

The chain couples TRBV19 to TRBJ2-5; 12 bases match TRBD1. Germline values: CDR1 LNHDA, CDR2 SQIVND (reference sequence). Losses at the gene ends were 4 bases for V and 4 bases for J; bases not matched to a gene: 4. The CDR3 has 15 amino acids. CDR3: CASSSRDRGRETQYF. The CDR3 bases are TGTGCCAGTAGTAGCCGGGACAGGGGGCGAGAGACCCAGTACTTC.

In its sample, this clonotype was seen once. The chain couples TRBV5-1 to TRBJ1-1; the D gene is possibly TRBD1 (6 bases). The germline V and J ends were trimmed by 0 bases and 0 bases, with 18 bases remaining between them. There are 18 residues in the CDR3. Germline-derived CDR1 and CDR2 are SGHRS and YFSETQ. The chain's CDR3 is CASSLGGGANPMNTEAFF. The CDR3 DNA reads as TGCGCCAGCAGCTTGGGAGGGGGGGCGAACCCCATGAACACTGAAGCTTTCTTT.

The chain couples TRBV20-1 to TRBJ2-1; D is undetermined. CDR3 length equals 16 residues. From germline, CDR1 is DFQATT and CDR2 SNEGSKA (reference sequence). V lost 5 bases and J 2 bases, leaving 19 bases between the germline ends. CDR3: CSAPIPLANTYNEQFF. CDR3 coding DNA: TGCAGTGCTCCGATTCCCCTCGCGAATACCTACAATGAGCAGTTCTTC.

The chain is built from TRBV20-1 and TRBJ2-3; 13 bases are shared with TRBD2. The CDR3 loop spans 19 amino acids. In germline, CDR1 is DFQATT, CDR2 SNEGSKA (reference sequence). Trimming took 3 bases from V and 2 from J; bases not matched to a gene: 14. The CDR3 bases are TGCAGTGCTAGGGGGGGACTAGCGGGAAGACCTAACCCCACAGATACGCAGTATTTT. Protein sequence: CSARGGLAGRPNPTDTQYF.

This chain uses TRBV7-8 with TRBJ2-3; D is uncertain. The CDR3 contains 14 residues. The germline V and J ends were trimmed by 3 bases and 2 bases, with 9 bases remaining between them. The germline V gene has CDR1 SGHVS and CDR2 FQNEAQ. The CDR3 DNA is TGTGCCAGCAGCTTTATCATTTTCACAGATACGCAGTATTTT. Its translation: CASSFIIFTDTQYF.

J is TRBJ2-1 and V is TRBV2, with 7 bases matching TRBD1. V shed 8 bases, J shed 3 bases, and the junction held 7 bases outside the gene matches. This CDR3 has 14 residues. CDR1 and CDR2 (germline): SNHLY, FYNNEI. The DNA of the CDR3 is TGTGCCAGCTCGAGGGGGCTAAACTACAATGAGCAGTTCTTC. This sequence encodes CASSRGLNYNEQFF.

This chain connects TRBV3-1 to TRBJ2-3; D remains unclear. Trimming shortened V by 0 bases and J by 2 bases, and 9 bases separated the two germline ends. This CDR3 has 15 residues. Germline values: CDR1 LGHDT, CDR2 YNNKEL (reference sequence). CDR3 coding DNA: TGTGCCAGCAGCCAAGATTATGGGATCACAGATACGCAGTATTTT. Protein sequence: CASSQDYGITDTQYF.

This chain connects TRBV3-1 to TRBJ2-3, with 13 bases fitting TRBD2. Per the germline V gene, CDR1 is LGHDT and CDR2 is YNNKEL (reference sequence). The CDR3 is 16 amino acids. With 5 bases clipped from V and 2 bases from J, the junction kept 4 bases outside the gene matches. CDR3 protein: CASSEGTSGVTDTQYF. Written as DNA, the CDR3 is TGTGCCAGCAGCGAGGGGACTAGCGGGGTCACAGATACGCAGTATTTT.